The present T cell receptor beta chain was sequenced within a study of blood T cell repertoires in COVID-19. Background on the study: PBMCs, B-cell-depleted T cells, or T cells provided the cDNA or gDNA that made up the material.

Germline CDR1 and CDR2: SGDLS and YYNGEE. This CDR3 has 14 residues. The V and J ends lost 2 bases and 5 bases respectively, with 10 bases between them. TCRdb keeps only in-frame clones here, not all; method: immunoSEQ multiplex PCR. The profile covers about 210,000 clones, with 65% to 90% appearing a single time and 5.1% taken by the ten largest. The clonotype comes from a man aged 50-60 years with COVID-19, enrolled during active disease. The source material was peripheral blood. This sequence joins TRBV9 and TRBJ2-2; no clear D gene. CDR3 protein: CASSVTPLTGELFF. The CDR3 bases are TGTGCCAGCAGCGTGACTCCTTTAACCGGGGAGCTGTTTTTT.